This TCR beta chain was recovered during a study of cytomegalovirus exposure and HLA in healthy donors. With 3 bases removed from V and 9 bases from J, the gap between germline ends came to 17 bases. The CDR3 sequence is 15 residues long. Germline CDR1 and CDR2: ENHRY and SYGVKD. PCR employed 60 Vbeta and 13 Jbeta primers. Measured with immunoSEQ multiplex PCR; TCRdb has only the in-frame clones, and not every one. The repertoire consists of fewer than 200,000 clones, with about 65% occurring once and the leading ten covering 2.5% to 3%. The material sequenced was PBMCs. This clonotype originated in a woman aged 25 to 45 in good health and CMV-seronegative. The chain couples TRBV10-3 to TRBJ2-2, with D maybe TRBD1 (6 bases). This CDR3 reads CAISDIVRGNRELFF. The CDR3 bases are TGTGCCATCAGTGATATTGTGAGGGGGAACCGGGAGCTGTTTTTT.